The 19 T cell receptor beta chains below come from one sample, sequenced in a study of cytomegalovirus exposure and HLA in healthy donors. PCR was performed using 60 Vbeta and 13 Jbeta primers. Clones were read by immunoSEQ multiplex PCR, and TCRdb kept only the in-frame ones, dropping some. The sample has nearly 110,000 clones; more than 65% are singletons. The sequenced sample consisted of PBMCs. The source of these receptors is a boy between 5 and 17 years old in good health and CMV-seronegative.

The chain links TRBV4-3 to TRBJ2-3; 8 positions match TRBD2. Trimming removed 0 bases from V and 1 base from J; junction bases left unmatched: 3. This CDR3 spans 16 amino acids. Germline assignment: CDR1 LGHNA and CDR2 YSLEER. The CDR3 nucleotides are TGCGCCAGCAGCCAAGATTCAGCGGGGGGCACAGATACGCAGTATTTT. It codes for CASSQDSAGGTDTQYF.

The chain has TRBV9 and TRBJ1-2, with D unclear. The germline V gene has CDR1 SGDLS and CDR2 YYNGEE. This CDR3 comprises 13 residues. With 0 bases removed from V and 7 bases from J, the gap between germline ends came to 10 bases. CDR3 amino acids: CASSVDGVPGYTF. CDR3 bases: TGTGCCAGCAGCGTAGATGGAGTTCCTGGCTACACCTTC.

The chain's CDR3 is CASRRGEGMNYGYTF. DNA of the CDR3: TGTGCCAGCAGGAGGGGGGAGGGAATGAACTATGGCTACACCTTC. The rearrangement uses TRBV2 and TRBJ1-2, with D possibly TRBD1 on 6 matching bases. Germline CDR1 is SNHLY and CDR2 is FYNNEI. This CDR3 has 15 residues. The V gene lost 6 bases and the J gene lost 2 bases, with 16 bases spanning the gap.

The V gene is TRBV18, the J gene TRBJ1-4; no clear D gene. Germline CDR1 is KGHSH and CDR2 is LQKENI. The V gene lost 0 bases and the J gene lost 8 bases, with 7 bases spanning the gap. The CDR3 is made up of 13 amino acids. CDR3 sequence reads: CASSPPGSEKLFF. The CDR3 DNA reads as TGTGCCAGCTCACCACCGGGCTCGGAAAAACTGTTTTTT.

This clone was observed a handful of times. The chain links TRBV7-9 to TRBJ1-1, with D perhaps matching TRBD1 (5 bases). This CDR3 region has 16 residues. Germline CDR1 and CDR2: SEHNR and FQNEAQ (reference sequence). Trimming took 5 bases from V and 0 from J, leaving 16 bases between them. The CDR3 DNA reads as TGTGCCAGCAGCCCGTCGGGGGTGTGGATGAACACTGAAGCTTTCTTT. Its translation is CASSPSGVWMNTEAFF.

The chain is built from TRBV19 and TRBJ1-4; D unresolved. CDR1 and CDR2 (germline): LNHDA, SQIVND (reference sequence). The CDR3 spans 11 residues. The ends were cut back, 3 bases at V and 7 bases at J, with 3 bases in the middle. CDR3 nucleotides: TGTGCCAGTAGTATTCTTGAAAAACTGTTTTTT. Protein: CASSILEKLFF.

The chain couples TRBV27 to TRBJ2-7; weak D call: TRBD1 (6 bases). Germline assignment: CDR1 MNHEY and CDR2 SMNVEV (reference sequence). This CDR3 has 14 residues. V lost 3 bases and J lost 0, with 9 bases in between. CDR3 in DNA: TGTGCCAGCAGTTTTACAGGGAGCTCCTACGAGCAGTACTTC. It is translated as CASSFTGSSYEQYF.

The gene calls are TRBV19 and TRBJ2-3; TRBD1 agrees at 11 bases. The CDR3 has 14 residues. Germline CDR1 reads LNHDA; CDR2 reads SQIVND (reference sequence). V gave up 3 bases and J gave up 4 bases; unmatched junction bases: 0. The CDR3 sequence: CASSMGQGADTQYF. The CDR3 nucleotides read TGTGCCAGTAGTATGGGACAGGGGGCAGATACGCAGTATTTT.

This clone was found a few times. The J gene is TRBJ1-1, the V gene TRBV6-6, with D perhaps TRBD1 (5 bases). Trimming shortened V by 7 bases and J by 1 base, and 10 bases separated the two germline ends. CDR1 is MNHNY, CDR2 SVGAGI, per germline (reference sequence). The CDR3 length is 13 residues. The CDR3 is CASMDMGNTEAFF. Here the CDR3 DNA reads TGTGCCAGCATGGACATGGGGAACACTGAAGCTTTCTTT.

As regards this clone: This likely comes from a read error, as the CDR3 has no conserved phenylalanine or tryptophan at its end. The rearrangement links TRBV6-5 to TRBJ2-6, with TRBD2 matching over 7 bases. V lost 6 bases to trimming and J lost 0 bases; unmatched junction nucleotides: 2. This CDR3 region has 15 residues. CDR1 and CDR2 from the germline V gene are MNHEY and SVGAGI. CDR3 sequence (DNA): TGTGCCAGCAGCCGCGGGAGCTCTGGGGCCAACGTCCTGACTGTC. Protein product: CASSRGSSGANVLTV.

The chain carries TRBV2 and TRBJ2-7, with D tentatively TRBD2 (6 bases). Trimming left V 6 bases short and J 2 bases short, with 17 bases between. Germline V gives CDR1 SNHLY, CDR2 FYNNEI. The CDR3 sequence is 15 residues long. The CDR3 sequence is CASSELGLETYEQYF. CDR3 nucleotides: TGTGCCAGCAGCGAACTGGGACTGGAGACCTACGAGCAGTACTTC.

The V gene is TRBV10-2, the J gene TRBJ2-3, with 12 bases identical to TRBD2. CDR1 WSHSY and CDR2 SAAADI come from the germline V gene. The CDR3 runs to 18 residues. J lost 1 base, V lost 3 bases, and 8 bases had no gene match. The CDR3 region has the DNA TGCGCCAGCAGTGAAGGGCTAGCGGGAGGGAGTGGCACAGATACGCAGTATTTT. Protein product: CASSEGLAGGSGTDTQYF.

The J gene is TRBJ2-7, the V gene TRBV5-1; TRBD2 aligns across 7 bases. Trimming cost V 4 bases and J 4 bases; bases outside gene matches: 11. Germline CDR1 is SGHRS and CDR2 is YFSETQ. The CDR3 contains 15 residues. DNA for the CDR3: TGCGCCAGCAGCCCGGGGGGACCCCTAGTTTACGAGCAGTACTTC. The encoded protein is CASSPGGPLVYEQYF.

The sample holds a few counts of this clone. V is TRBV6-6 and J is TRBJ2-3; D is unresolved. With 6 bases removed from V and 2 bases from J, the gap between germline ends came to 15 bases. Germline V gene lookup returns CDR1 MNHNY and CDR2 SVGAGI (reference sequence). This CDR3 is 15 amino acids long. DNA of the CDR3: TGTGCCAGCAGCCAGTCTGGGCAGCCCACAGATACGCAGTATTTT. Translating gives CASSQSGQPTDTQYF.

The chain carries TRBV4-3 and TRBJ2-5; 8 bases are shared with TRBD2. CDR3 length equals 16 residues. With 0 bases clipped from V and 2 bases from J, the junction kept 5 bases outside the gene matches. Germline assignment: CDR1 LGHNA and CDR2 YSLEER. As DNA, the CDR3 is TGCGCCAGCAGCCAAGAACCGGCGGGGGGTCAAGAGACCCAGTACTTC. Its protein product is CASSQEPAGGQETQYF.

J is TRBJ1-1 and V is TRBV7-9, with 11 nucleotides matching TRBD1. The CDR3 sequence is 13 residues long. The V gene end was trimmed by 6 bases and the J gene end by 11 bases; junction bases not matched to a gene: 8. CDR1 SEHNR and CDR2 FQNEAQ come from the germline V gene (reference sequence). CDR3 DNA sequence: TGTGCCAGCAGTCGTCGGACAGGGGGCCGGGCTTTCTTT. This sequence encodes CASSRRTGGRAFF.

The chain has TRBV7-2 and TRBJ1-3, with D possibly matching TRBD1 (5 bases). V gave up 3 bases and J gave up 0 bases, with 12 bases separating them. This CDR3 spans 16 amino acids. Germline values: CDR1 SGHTA, CDR2 FQGNSA. The CDR3 DNA sequence: TGTGCCAGCAGCTTCGGGGGACTGAGCTCTGGAAACACCATATATTTT. It yields the protein CASSFGGLSSGNTIYF.

The J gene is TRBJ1-1, the V gene TRBV6-5, with a weak D call TRBD1 (5 bases). The germline CDR1 and CDR2 sequences are MNHEY and SVGAGI. CDR3 size: 15 residues. With 6 bases removed from V and 1 base from J, the gap between germline ends came to 15 bases. The CDR3 DNA reads as TGTGCCAGCAGATACCGGGACTGGGGGAACACTGAAGCTTTCTTT. It is translated as CASRYRDWGNTEAFF.

The DNA for the CDR3 is TGCGCCAGCAGCTTGGCAGGGGTTGGGGACACTGAAGCTTTCTTT. This gives the protein CASSLAGVGDTEAFF. The chain couples TRBV5-1 to TRBJ1-1; tentatively, D is TRBD1 (6 bases). The germline V gene has CDR1 SGHRS and CDR2 YFSETQ. Trimming shortened V by 0 bases and J by 3 bases, and 12 bases separated the two germline ends. This CDR3 has 15 residues.